The 6 T cell receptor beta chains listed next were all sequenced from one sample in a study of graft-versus-host responses after intestinal transplantation. Profiling relied on immunoSEQ multiplex PCR, and the TCRdb table lists in-frame clones only, not all of them. The data show several thousand clones, around 29% seen once. Stimulators, around 200,000 irradiated and violet-dye-labeled cells, were plated with around 200,000 CFSE-labeled responder cells. The sequenced sample was alloreactive CD8+ T cells from a mixed lymphocyte reaction culture, obtained before intestinal transplant. Subset here: CFSE-low proliferating T cells sorted from roughly six-day pre-transplant mixed lymphocyte reaction (GvH or HvG direction). All receptors derive from a human patient who received an intestinal transplant.

The rearrangement joins TRBV7-6 to TRBJ2-3; 8 bases map to TRBD2. Germline V lookup: CDR1 SGHVS, CDR2 FNYEAQ. V shed 1 base and J 2 bases; nucleotides not matched to a gene: 8. The CDR3 is made up of 17 amino acids. The CDR3 loop is CASSLGSGVPYTDTQYF. CDR3 nucleotides: TGTGCCAGCAGCTTAGGTAGCGGGGTACCCTACACAGATACGCAGTATTTT.

The V gene is TRBV13, the J gene TRBJ1-1; a weak D match, TRBD1 (5 bases). Trimming cost V 0 bases and J 0 bases, with 8 bases left between them. Germline V gene sequence: CDR1 PRHDT, CDR2 FYEKMQ (reference sequence). This CDR3 has 15 residues. The CDR3 protein is CASSLGTVLNTEAFF. CDR3 sequence (DNA): TGTGCCAGCAGCTTAGGGACAGTTCTGAACACTGAAGCTTTCTTT. The whole variable domain, remainder taken from reference TRBV13 and TRBJ1-1, is AAGVIQSPRHLIKEKRETATLKCYPIPRHDTVYWYQQGPGQDPQFLISFYEKMQSDKGSIPDRFSAQQFSDYHSELNMSSLELGDSALYFCASSLGTVLNTEAFFGQGTRLTVV.

The rearrangement links TRBV7-8 to TRBJ1-2; D is unclear. The V gene lost 5 bases and the J gene lost 5 bases, with 12 bases spanning the gap. Germline V CDR1 and CDR2: SGHVS, FQNEAQ. This CDR3 comprises 13 residues. Here the CDR3 reads CASSLSREYGYTF. DNA of the CDR3: TGTGCCAGCAGCCTATCCCGGGAGTATGGCTACACCTTC.

The chain's CDR3 is CASSLGSKAYNEQFF. CDR3 DNA sequence: TGTGCCAGCAGTTTAGGCTCCAAAGCCTACAATGAGCAGTTCTTC. The rearrangement links TRBV27 to TRBJ2-1; D is ambiguous. In germline, CDR1 is MNHEY, CDR2 SMNVEV (reference sequence). The CDR3 is made up of 15 amino acids. Trimming stripped 2 bases from V and 2 bases from J, with 10 bases between.

This rearrangement joins TRBV7-9 to TRBJ1-2; D perhaps matches TRBD1 (6 bases). Germline CDR1 and CDR2: SEHNR and FQNEAQ (reference sequence). V was trimmed by 5 bases and J by 3 bases, leaving 16 bases between them. The CDR3 totals 15 residues. CDR3 loop: CASSQDRAGYYGYTF. The CDR3 nucleotides are TGTGCCAGCAGCCAGGACAGAGCGGGGTACTATGGCTACACCTTC.

This clone is medium-sized in the sample. The chain recombines TRBV2 with TRBJ2-7, with 8 bases aligning to TRBD2. With V trimmed by 3 bases and J by 7 bases, 5 bases remained unmatched. The V gene's germline CDR1 is SNHLY and CDR2 FYNNEI. The CDR3 runs 13 residues. This CDR3 is CASSDMGTREQYF. The CDR3 DNA reads TGTGCCAGCAGTGATATGGGGACTAGGGAGCAGTACTTC.